This T cell receptor (beta chain) was identified in a study of T cell clonality in common variable immunodeficiency. In its sample, this clone was seen a few times. Sequencing ends 3 residues short of the CDR3 end; the germline J gene provides the rest. Here immunoSEQ multiplex PCR was the method, and the copy in TCRdb shows in-frame clones only, minus some. There are under 45,000 clones in the sample, none observed a single time. The CDR3 is made up of 18 amino acids. In germline, CDR1 is SGHRS, CDR2 YFSETQ. This receptor was obtained from a person aged 18 to 75 in good health. Sequenced sample: peripheral blood mononuclear cells. V and J are TRBV5-1 and TRBJ2-2; 11 positions agree with TRBD2. The CDR3 bases that were read are TGCGCCAGCAGCCCAATGACTAGCGGGGTCGGTGGGGCCAACGTG. It specifies CASSPMTSGVGGANV. The whole CDR3 sequence reads CASSPMTSGVGGANVLFF.